This T cell receptor (beta chain) appears in the sequencing data of a study of cytomegalovirus exposure and HLA in healthy donors. Study results and limitations: A few V segments could not be told apart, such as TRBV6-2 and TRBV6-3, and were left out. The sole available immune exposure information was CMV serostatus. The authors later linked a missense DCLRE1C variant to TCR beta V- and J-gene trimming.

V gave up 1 base and J gave up 5 bases; unmatched junction bases: 3. Germline V gene lookup returns CDR1 MGHRA and CDR2 YSYEKL. This CDR3 has 14 amino acids. The PCR made use of 60 Vbeta and 13 Jbeta primers. Produced via immunoSEQ multiplex PCR; TCRdb's table is partial and in-frame only. The table has some 70,000 clones, 60% to 85% seen once. A remark on this clone: Its antigen is unknown.

J is TRBJ2-5 and V is TRBV4-1; 8 bases are shared with TRBD2. This receptor was obtained from a man between 18 and 35 years old in good health and CMV-seronegative. Material: PBMCs. In nucleotides, the CDR3 is TGCGCCAGCAGCCAAGGGACTAGCCTGGAGACCCAGTACTTC. Protein: CASSQGTSLETQYF.